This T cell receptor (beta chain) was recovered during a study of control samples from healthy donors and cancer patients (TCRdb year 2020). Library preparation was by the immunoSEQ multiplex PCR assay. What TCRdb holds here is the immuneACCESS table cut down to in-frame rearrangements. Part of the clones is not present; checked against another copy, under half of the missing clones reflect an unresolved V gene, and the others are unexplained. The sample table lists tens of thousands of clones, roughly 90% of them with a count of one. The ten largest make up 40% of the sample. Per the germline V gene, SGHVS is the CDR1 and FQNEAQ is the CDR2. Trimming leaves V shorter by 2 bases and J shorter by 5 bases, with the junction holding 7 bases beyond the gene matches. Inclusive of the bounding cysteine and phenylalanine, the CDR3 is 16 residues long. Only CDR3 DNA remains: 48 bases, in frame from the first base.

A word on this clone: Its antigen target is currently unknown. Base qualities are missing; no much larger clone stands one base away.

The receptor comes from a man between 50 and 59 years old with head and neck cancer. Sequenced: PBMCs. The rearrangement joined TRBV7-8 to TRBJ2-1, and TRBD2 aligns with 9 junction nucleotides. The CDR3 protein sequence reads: CASSLIVSGGNNEQFF. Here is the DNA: TGTGCCAGCAGCTTAATCGTTAGCGGGGGAAACAATGAGCAGTTCTTC.